Below, one T cell receptor beta chain is given with its context. The data are from a study of blood T cell repertoires in COVID-19. Study details: Acute-phase and convalescent COVID-19 samples originated in the United States, Italy and Spain. The cDNA or gDNA used as material had been derived from T cells, B-cell-depleted T cells, or PBMCs.

CDR1 is SQVTM, CDR2 ANQGSEA, per germline. J gave up 2 bases and V 8 bases, and 6 bases lay outside the gene matches. The CDR3 totals 13 residues. Original analysis: Counts of nucleated cells, estimated from reference gene primer amplification, were obtained. Measured with immunoSEQ multiplex PCR; TCRdb has only the in-frame clones, and not every one. V, J and clone size are taken as reported in that table, and D and trimming were inferred from the DNA itself. The table records over 60,000 clones, 82% of them present only once. The rearrangement joins TRBV29-1 to TRBJ2-1; 7 nucleotides agree with TRBD1. The origin of this receptor is a man aged 80 or over with active COVID-19. The specimen sequenced was peripheral blood. CDR3: CSITGVTYNEQFF. The CDR3 nucleotides read TGCAGCATAACAGGGGTTACCTACAATGAGCAGTTCTTC.